This entry lists 21 T cell receptor beta chains sequenced from one sample in a study of cytomegalovirus exposure and HLA in healthy donors. Amplification used 60 Vbeta primers and 13 Jbeta primers. Generated by immunoSEQ multiplex PCR, the TCRdb table keeps only in-frame clones and is missing some. Altogether over 150,000 clones are present, over 80% being singletons, with the ten largest covering 0.95% to 1.5%. Sequencing was performed on PBMCs. The receptors here all came from a boy aged 2 to 10 in good health and CMV-seronegative.

The chain joins TRBV7-2 to TRBJ2-5, with 11 nucleotides matching TRBD2. V trimming: 5 bases; J trimming: 4 bases; junction bases outside the gene matches: 6. The V gene's germline CDR1 is SGHTA and CDR2 FQGNSA. The CDR3 is 15 amino acids. The chain's CDR3 is CASSPQGLAGETQYF. Written as DNA, the CDR3 is TGTGCCAGCAGCCCTCAAGGACTAGCGGGAGAGACCCAGTACTTC.

The rearrangement uses TRBV11-2 and TRBJ2-5; 7 bases align to TRBD1. The V segment lost 5 bases and the J segment 1 base; nucleotides outside the gene matches: 4. The CDR3 is 14 amino acids. CDR1 is SGHAT and CDR2 is FQNNGV in the germline V gene. The CDR3 bases are TGTGCCAGCAGCCAAGACAGGGTCCAAGAGACCCAGTACTTC. Amino acids: CASSQDRVQETQYF. The whole variable domain, remainder taken from reference TRBV11-2 and TRBJ2-5, is EAGVAQSPRYKIIEKRQSVAFWCNPISGHATLYWYQQILGQGPKLLIQFQNNGVVDDSQLPKDRFSAERLKGVDSTLKIQPAKLEDSAVYLCASSQDRVQETQYFGPGTRLLVL.

This chain connects TRBV6-1 to TRBJ1-6, with no clear D. The CDR3 totals 14 residues. Germline lookup yields CDR1 MNHNS and CDR2 SASEGT. The V end lost 4 bases, the J end lost 7 bases, and 11 bases lay between the germline ends. The CDR3 loop is CASSVNSKNSPLHF. CDR3 sequence (DNA): TGTGCCAGCAGTGTTAATAGTAAAAATTCACCCCTCCACTTT.

CDR3 in amino acids: CASSSWTGTALGNTIYF. CDR3 coding DNA: TGCGCCAGCAGCTCTTGGACCGGGACAGCTCTAGGAAACACCATATATTTT. This chain uses TRBV4-3 with TRBJ1-3, with TRBD1 matching 7 bases. The V segment lost 5 bases and the J segment 4 bases; nucleotides outside the gene matches: 14. Germline CDR1 LGHNA, CDR2 YSLEER. The CDR3 spans 17 residues.

The chain uses TRBV5-8 and TRBJ2-7; 8 nucleotides align to TRBD2. Germline V lookup: CDR1 SGHTS, CDR2 YDEGEE. After removal of 5 bases from V and 6 bases from J, the junction contained 7 bases not matched to a gene. This CDR3 is built from 13 residues. The CDR3 sequence is CASSLGLASEQYF. Written as DNA, the CDR3 is TGTGCCAGCAGTCTAGGACTAGCAAGCGAGCAGTACTTC.

The genes are TRBV4-1 and TRBJ1-6, with TRBD1 matching over 9 bases. This CDR3 region has 13 residues. The germline gives CDR1 MGHRA, CDR2 YSYEKL. J was trimmed by 14 bases and V by 4 bases; bases with no gene match: 6. The CDR3 spells CASSPGQGWTLHF. The CDR3 DNA follows: TGCGCCAGCAGCCCGGGACAGGGTTGGACCCTCCACTTT.

The chain links TRBV5-1 to TRBJ2-7, with TRBD2 matching over 7 bases. From germline, CDR1 is SGHRS and CDR2 YFSETQ. V shed 1 base and J 6 bases; nucleotides not matched to a gene: 4. The CDR3 is 13 amino acids. The CDR3 bases are TGCGCCAGCAGCTTGAAGCGGGACGGCGAGCAGTACTTC. This encodes CASSLKRDGEQYF.

The V gene is TRBV7-2, the J gene TRBJ2-2; 15 bases map to TRBD2. The junction had 4 bases not matched to a gene; V was cut back by 5 bases and J by 3 bases. Per germline, CDR1 SGHTA and CDR2 FQGNSA. The CDR3 loop spans 17 amino acids. For the CDR3, the DNA is TGTGCCAGCAGCCCCGGGACTAGCGGGGGGTACACCGGGGAGCTGTTTTTT. Encoded protein: CASSPGTSGGYTGELFF.

The rearrangement joins TRBV6-9 to TRBJ2-1, with TRBD1 identical over 8 bases. V lost 9 bases, J lost 8 bases, and 9 bases stayed unmatched. Germline loops: CDR1 MNHGY, CDR2 SVAAGI. The CDR3 runs to 13 residues. This CDR3 reads CARPIRGRDEQFF. The CDR3 bases are TGTGCCAGACCAATCAGGGGGCGGGATGAGCAGTTCTTC.

The chain couples TRBV19 to TRBJ2-1; D possibly corresponds to TRBD1 (6 bases). The CDR3 loop spans 15 amino acids. V dropped 9 bases and J dropped 1 base, with 16 bases sitting between them. Germline-derived CDR1 and CDR2 are LNHDA and SQIVND (reference sequence). The chain's CDR3 is CASSRGPGSYNEQFF. In DNA, the CDR3 is TGTGCCAGCAGCAGGGGCCCAGGATCCTACAATGAGCAGTTCTTC.

V and J are TRBV7-2 and TRBJ2-5; TRBD1 is a possible D gene (5 bases). Per germline, CDR1 SGHTA and CDR2 FQGNSA. V dropped 2 bases and J dropped 4 bases, with 5 bases sitting between them. The CDR3 totals 12 residues. CDR3 region: CASSLQGETQYF. The CDR3 nucleotides are TGTGCCAGCAGCTTACAGGGAGAGACCCAGTACTTC.

The V and J genes are TRBV1 and TRBJ2-3; TRBD2, the D gene given by the table, was not confirmed from the DNA. TRBV1 is deemed a pseudogene. This CDR3 region has 16 residues. The CDR3 DNA reads TGCACCAGCAGCCAACAGACTAGCTTAAGAACAGATACGCAGTATTTT. It yields the protein CTSSQQTSLRTDTQYF.

The J gene is TRBJ2-5, the V gene TRBV29-1; D possibly corresponds to TRBD1 (6 bases). V gave up 3 bases and J gave up 2 bases, with 16 bases separating them. Germline lookup yields CDR1 SQVTM and CDR2 ANQGSEA. The CDR3 is 15 residues long. For the CDR3, the DNA is TGCAGCGTTGATACGGCGGCAGGGGTTCAAGAGACCCAGTACTTC. It is translated as CSVDTAAGVQETQYF. Based on the CDR3 plus reference TRBV29-1 and TRBJ2-5, the full variable domain is SAVISQKPSRDICQRGTSLTIQCQVDSQVTMMFWYRQQPGQSLTLIATANQGSEATYESGFVIDKFPISRPNLTFSTLTVSNMSPEDSSIYLCSVDTAAGVQETQYFGPGTRLLVL.

The chain uses TRBV6-4 and TRBJ2-1; D gene unclear. This CDR3 contains 13 residues. Germline V CDR1 and CDR2: MRHNA, SNTAGT. Trimming stripped 4 bases from V and 7 bases from J, with 11 bases between. CDR3 region: CASSVSVGNEQFF. CDR3 nucleotides: TGTGCCAGCAGTGTATCGGTCGGTAATGAGCAGTTCTTC.

For the CDR3, the DNA is TGTGCCAGCAGGAGCGGGGCGCCTGGCTATGGCTACACCTTC. It codes for CASRSGAPGYGYTF. The rearrangement uses TRBV6-1 and TRBJ1-2; a possible D gene is TRBD1 (5 bases). Germline V gene sequence: CDR1 MNHNS, CDR2 SASEGT. Between the trimmed V and J ends, which lost 6 bases and 4 bases, there was a span of 15 bases. This CDR3 contains 14 residues.

This chain joins TRBV30 and TRBJ2-7; TRBD1 matches 7 bases. V lost 2 bases and J lost 7; bases outside the gene matches: 8. Germline V gene data show CDR1 as GTSNPN and CDR2 as SVGIG (reference sequence). The CDR3 length is 13 residues. The CDR3 coding sequence is TGTGCCTGGAGTTCCCAGACAGGGAAGGAGCAGTACGTC. The encoded protein is CAWSSQTGKEQYV.

The CDR3 region is CASRDPGLSSYNEQFF. The CDR3 DNA reads as TGTGCCAGCAGAGACCCGGGACTCTCATCCTACAATGAGCAGTTCTTC. The J gene is TRBJ2-1, the V gene TRBV2, with D possibly being TRBD2 (6 bases). Germline CDR1 reads SNHLY; CDR2 reads FYNNEI. V lost 6 bases to trimming and J lost 1 base, with 16 bases between them. The CDR3 is made up of 16 amino acids.

The rearrangement links TRBV11-2 to TRBJ2-5; TRBD2 agrees at 7 bases. V was pared by 2 bases and J by 4 bases, with 4 bases of the junction left unmatched. This CDR3 is 14 amino acids long. Germline values: CDR1 SGHAT, CDR2 FQNNGV. CDR3 in amino acids: CASSLLGGLETQYF. For the CDR3, the DNA is TGTGCCAGCAGCTTATTGGGGGGGTTAGAGACCCAGTACTTC.

The rearrangement links TRBV6-1 to TRBJ1-2, with D uncertain. Germline V gene sequence: CDR1 MNHNS, CDR2 SASEGT. The V and J ends lost 6 bases and 1 base respectively, with 6 bases between them. The length of the CDR3 is 12 residues. The CDR3 spells CASRLVNYGYTF. The CDR3 region has the DNA TGTGCCAGCAGATTAGTTAACTATGGCTACACCTTC.

In nucleotides, the CDR3 is TGCGCCAGCAGCCAAGATAGGGGGGGGCGAATTAATGGCTACACCTTC. It translates to CASSQDRGGRINGYTF. The V and J genes are TRBV4-3 and TRBJ1-2; D may be TRBD1 (6 bases). V was clipped by 0 bases and J by 6 bases, with 17 bases between them. Germline V gene sequence: CDR1 LGHNA, CDR2 YSLEER. The CDR3 runs 16 residues.

The chain joins TRBV2 to TRBJ2-5; the D gene is possibly TRBD2 (5 bases). Germline V lookup: CDR1 SNHLY, CDR2 FYNNEI. V was shortened by 6 bases and J by 5 bases, with 7 bases between the two germline ends. The CDR3 is 11 residues long. CDR3 protein: CASRRGETQYF. The DNA of the CDR3 is TGTGCCAGCAGGAGAGGGGAGACCCAGTACTTC.